These 7 T cell receptor beta chains originate from one sample sequenced in a study of response to subunit inactivated influenza vaccine. TCRdb re-called the RT-PCR reads through MiXCR, storing one row per CDR3 protein. This sample carries approximately 700,000 distinct CDR3 sequences, about 15% of them seen once, and the ten largest clones take around 10%. Sequencing used PBMCs from blood, obtained about 13 days after vaccination. Every receptor here comes from a man aged 45-60 years who received an inactivated influenza vaccine.

This clonotype was seen only a few times. This chain connects TRBV12-3 or TRBV12-4 to TRBJ2-1; the D gene is possibly TRBD2 (5 bases). Deletions cut 3 bases from V and 10 bases from J, with 13 bases between. The CDR3 totals 13 residues. The CDR3 here is CASSFTREGEQFF. The CDR3 nucleotides are TGTGCCAGCAGTTTCACCCGTGAGGGAGAGCAGTTCTTC.

The chain links TRBV12-3 or TRBV12-4 to TRBJ2-1; tentatively, D is TRBD1 (6 bases). The CDR3 spans 15 residues. V was shortened by 3 bases and J by 6 bases, with 15 bases between the two germline ends. As DNA, the CDR3 is TGTGCCAGCAGTTTTCCATGGGCAGGGGCCAATGAGCAGTTCTTC. This gives the protein CASSFPWAGANEQFF.

This sequence joins TRBV20-1 and TRBJ1-4, with 9 bases identical to TRBD1. The length of the CDR3 is 15 residues. Per germline, CDR1 DFQATT and CDR2 SNEGSKA (reference sequence). The junction had 7 bases not matched to a gene; V was cut back by 0 bases and J by 8 bases. CDR3 DNA: TGCAGTGCTAGAGATCCAGGACAGGGGCGGGAAAAACTGTTTTTT. It translates to CSARDPGQGREKLFF.

This chain joins TRBV24-1 and TRBJ2-5; 8 bases match TRBD1. The CDR3 totals 15 residues. V lost 3 bases and J lost 5; bases outside the gene matches: 7. The germline gives CDR1 KGHDR, CDR2 SFDVKD. The CDR3 nucleotides read TGTGCCACCAGTGATCCCGGGACAGGCAAGGAGACCCAGTACTTC. It codes for CATSDPGTGKETQYF.

A note on this clonotype: A much larger clone differs from this one at a single base, so this may be a read error. The genes are TRBV20-1 and TRBJ2-1, with unresolved D. Germline CDR1 is DFQATT and CDR2 is SNEGSKA (reference sequence). The CDR3 is 14 residues long. CDR3 residues: CTARDSSSYNEQFF. The CDR3 DNA is TGCACTGCTAGAGATAGTAGCTCCTACAATGAGCAGTTCTTC.

This clonotype was detected a few times. V usage is TRBV6-2 or TRBV6-3 and J usage is TRBJ1-4, with a possible D match to TRBD1 (5 bases). Germline assignment: CDR1 MNHEY and CDR2 SVGEGT. This CDR3 contains 14 residues. V was clipped by 0 bases and J by 7 bases, with 9 bases between them. The CDR3 sequence: CASSYSVGTEKLFF. CDR3 DNA: TGTGCCAGCAGTTACTCAGTGGGGACTGAAAAACTGTTTTTT.

This clonotype was observed a handful of times. The V gene is TRBV14, the J gene TRBJ2-7; 7 positions match TRBD1. Per the germline V gene, CDR1 is SGHDN and CDR2 is FVKESK. This CDR3 is built from 16 residues. J gave up 2 bases and V 0 bases, and 7 bases lay outside the gene matches. Here the CDR3 reads CASSQEPTGWAYEQYF. The CDR3 DNA is TGTGCCAGCAGCCAAGAACCGACAGGGTGGGCCTACGAGCAGTACTTC.